These 2 T cell receptor beta chains came from one sample sequenced in a study of OX40 agonist ivuxolimab in advanced cancers. Library creation used the immunoSEQ multiplex PCR assay. Entries here come from immuneACCESS through TCRdb and include only in-frame sequences with V and J called. Some clones fail to appear in such tables; in the studies checked, an unresolved V gene covers under half of the shortfall, and the cause of the remainder is unknown. The table for this sample lists around 76,000 clones; more than 80% of them were counted only once. The ten top clones hold approximately 3% of the sample. Sequences were derived from CD4+ or CD8+ T cells sorted from blood, sampled in a trial of the OX40 agonist ivuxolimab. These receptors all come from an adult with an advanced solid tumor such as melanoma, head and neck, liver or kidney cancer.

The rearrangement joins TRBV6-5 to TRBJ1-2; D ambiguous. Looked up from germline, CDR1 is MNHEY and CDR2 is SVGAGI. Trimming cost V 4 bases and J 2 bases, with 5 bases left between them. The CDR3 loop spans 12 amino acids. CDR3 DNA: TGTGCCAGCAGTTCCGACAACTATGGCTACACCTTC. Its protein is CASSSDNYGYTF.

This clone is a singleton in its sample. The V gene is TRBV28, the J gene TRBJ2-7, with D possibly matching TRBD1 (5 bases). Trimming took 6 bases from V and 6 from J, leaving 9 bases between them. Per germline, CDR1 MDHEN and CDR2 SYDVKM. This CDR3 has 11 residues. This CDR3 is CASRGVGEQYF. The CDR3 DNA sequence: TGTGCCAGCAGAGGGGTTGGCGAGCAGTACTTC.